This T cell receptor (beta chain) was sequenced in a study of blood T cell repertoires in COVID-19. Study-wide background: T cells, B-cell-depleted T cells, or PBMCs supplied cDNA or gDNA.

Method: immunoSEQ multiplex PCR; TCRdb's copy keeps in-frame clones and lacks some. This sample has 90,000 to 120,000 clones, with approximately 89% found just once. Trimming took off 1 base at V and 0 bases at J, with 10 bases between the two ends. CDR3 size: 15 residues. From germline, CDR1 is LNHDA and CDR2 SQIVND (reference sequence). The chain recombines TRBV19 with TRBJ2-7; the D is unclear. The TCR sequence derives from a man between 50 and 59 years old with active or convalescent COVID-19. Sequencing was performed on peripheral blood. In DNA, the CDR3 is TGTGCCAGTAGTATAGTTCTGCGAGGCTCCTACGAGCAGTACTTC. Residues: CASSIVLRGSYEQYF. The full variable domain, its missing parts supplied by reference TRBV19 and TRBJ2-7, is DGGITQSPKYLFRKEGQNVTLSCEQNLNHDAMYWYRQDPGQGLRLIYYSQIVNDFQKGDIAEGYSVSREKKESFPLTVTSAQKNPTAFYLCASSIVLRGSYEQYFGPGTRLTVT.